The sequence of this T cell receptor (beta chain) was determined in a study of neoadjuvant anti-PD-1 for oral cavity cancer. Study-wide results and limits: TCR analyses covered only a few patients per response group.

Profiled with immunoSEQ multiplex PCR; TCRdb holds only in-frame clones, not every one. The table shows around 24,000 clones, with 26% occurring only once. The sample's time point: after neoadjuvant nivolumab, at surgical resection. Cohort: HPV-negative, locally advanced oral cavity squamous cell carcinoma patients. CDR3 length: 12 residues. Germline CDR1 and CDR2: LNHDA and SQIVND (reference sequence). With 3 bases removed from V and 3 bases from J, the gap between germline ends came to 2 bases. This clone has a handful of counts. Its antigen is not identified. The chain joins TRBV19 to TRBJ2-2; no clear D. The clonotype originates from a person between 35 and 79 years old with oral cavity squamous cell carcinoma. The sample in question was tumor tissue, obtained after nivolumab (anti-PD-1) treatment. CDR3 residues: CASSIYTGELFF. In DNA, the CDR3 is TGTGCCAGTAGTATTTACACCGGGGAGCTGTTTTTT. Looking up the rest from reference TRBV19 and TRBJ2-2 gives the full variable domain: DGGITQSPKYLFRKEGQNVTLSCEQNLNHDAMYWYRQDPGQGLRLIYYSQIVNDFQKGDIAEGYSVSREKKESFPLTVTSAQKNPTAFYLCASSIYTGELFFGEGSRLTVL.